This TCR beta chain was recovered during a study of T cell responses to AZD1222 COVID-19 vaccine. The method was immunoSEQ multiplex PCR; TCRdb's version includes in-frame clones alone and lacks a portion of them. The sample lists fewer than 150,000 clones, roughly 87% occurring once. Germline trimming cut 0 bases from V and 6 bases from J; bases unmatched to any gene: 4. Germline values: CDR1 GTSNPN, CDR2 SVGIG (reference sequence). This CDR3 is 15 amino acids long. The input for sequencing was peripheral blood, taken 28 days after the second AZD1222 dose. This TCR was sampled from an adult who received the AZD1222 COVID-19 vaccine. This chain joins TRBV30 and TRBJ2-3; 12 bases line up with TRBD1. CDR3 residues: CAWSVQGTGGDTQYF. In DNA, the CDR3 is TGTGCCTGGAGTGTACAGGGGACAGGGGGCGATACGCAGTATTTT.